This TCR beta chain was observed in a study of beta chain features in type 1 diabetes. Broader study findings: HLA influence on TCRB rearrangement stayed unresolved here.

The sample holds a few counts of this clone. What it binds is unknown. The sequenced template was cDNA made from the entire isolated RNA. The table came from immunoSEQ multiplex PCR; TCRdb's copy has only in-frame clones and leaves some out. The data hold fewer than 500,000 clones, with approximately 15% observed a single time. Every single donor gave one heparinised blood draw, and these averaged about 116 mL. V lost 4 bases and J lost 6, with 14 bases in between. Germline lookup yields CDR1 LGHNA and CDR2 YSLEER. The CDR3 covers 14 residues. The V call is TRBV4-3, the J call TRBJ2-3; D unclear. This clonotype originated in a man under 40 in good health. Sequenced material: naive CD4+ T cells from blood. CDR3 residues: CASSPNQGTDTQYF. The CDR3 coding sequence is TGCGCCAGCAGCCCGAACCAAGGAACGGATACGCAGTATTTT.